Following are 11 T cell receptor beta chains from one sample sequenced in a study of OX40 agonist ivuxolimab in advanced cancers. The data were produced by immunoSEQ multiplex PCR, yet TCRdb's version contains in-frame clones alone and is incomplete. The sample lists some 130,000 clones; just over 90% were seen once. The material sequenced was CD4+ or CD8+ T cells sorted from blood, taken in a trial of the OX40 agonist ivuxolimab. These receptors were obtained from an adult with an advanced solid tumor such as melanoma, head and neck, liver or kidney cancer.

This rearrangement joins TRBV9 to TRBJ2-1, with 8 bases that match TRBD1. The CDR3 length is 16 residues. CDR1 SGDLS and CDR2 YYNGEE come from the germline V gene. V shed 0 bases and J 4 bases; nucleotides not matched to a gene: 6. This chain's CDR3 is CASSVGGRGRYNEQFF. The CDR3 bases are TGTGCCAGCAGCGTAGGAGGCAGGGGGCGATACAATGAGCAGTTCTTC.

The chain carries TRBV6-5 and TRBJ1-2; no firm D call. The CDR3 extends over 13 amino acids. In germline, CDR1 is MNHEY, CDR2 SVGAGI. Between the trimmed V and J ends, which lost 6 bases and 6 bases, there was a span of 14 bases. As DNA, the CDR3 is TGTGCCAGCAGACCGCCATCCATCCATGGCTACACCTTC. It encodes CASRPPSIHGYTF.

This clone was seen more than once but under ten times. The V call is TRBV7-9, the J call TRBJ1-5; the D gene is possibly TRBD1 (5 bases). The germline V gene encodes CDR1 SEHNR and CDR2 FQNEAQ (reference sequence). The V gene lost 3 bases and the J gene lost 2 bases, with 17 bases spanning the gap. This CDR3 is built from 17 residues. CDR3 region: CASSLVGGERRNQPQHF. The CDR3 DNA reads TGTGCCAGCAGCTTGGTGGGGGGGGAACGTCGCAATCAGCCCCAGCATTTT.

CDR3 in DNA: TGTGCCAGCAGTCCGGGACAGTCCAATCAGCCCCAGCATTTT. This encodes CASSPGQSNQPQHF. The chain recombines TRBV27 with TRBJ1-5, with 7 bases identical to TRBD1. The CDR3 length is 14 residues. Losses at the gene ends were 5 bases for V and 3 bases for J; bases not matched to a gene: 4. The V gene's germline CDR1 is MNHEY and CDR2 SMNVEV (reference sequence).

The chain joins TRBV7-3 to TRBJ1-2, with D maybe TRBD1 (5 bases). The V end was cut by 2 bases, the J end by 4 bases, with 14 bases between. The germline V gene encodes CDR1 SGHTA and CDR2 FQGTGA. The CDR3 loop spans 15 amino acids. CDR3: CASSLSGLRSYGYTF. As DNA, the CDR3 is TGTGCCAGCAGCTTATCGGGGCTCCGAAGCTATGGCTACACCTTC.

The chain uses TRBV18 and TRBJ2-5; D might be TRBD2 (5 bases). Trimming took 6 bases from V and 4 from J, leaving 9 bases between them. Per germline, CDR1 KGHSH and CDR2 LQKENI. The CDR3 loop spans 12 amino acids. CDR3 sequence: CASSRERETQYF. CDR3 coding DNA: TGTGCCAGCTCTCGGGAACGAGAGACCCAGTACTTC.

V usage is TRBV7-2 and J usage is TRBJ2-3; 13 bases are a match to TRBD2. V was clipped by 5 bases and J by 5 bases; unmatched bases: 10. Germline V gives CDR1 SGHTA, CDR2 FQGNSA. CDR3 length: 17 residues. The CDR3, as DNA: TGTGCCAGCAGCCTAGGACTAGCGGGAGTTTTTGGAGATACGCAGTATTTT. This encodes CASSLGLAGVFGDTQYF.

This clone was picked up one time. The chain couples TRBV7-2 to TRBJ2-5, with 11 bases fitting TRBD2. This CDR3 is built from 15 residues. V was pared by 2 bases and J by 6 bases, with 5 bases of the junction left unmatched. Germline CDR1 is SGHTA and CDR2 is FQGNSA. CDR3 amino acids: CASSLTSGSSKTQYF. CDR3 DNA sequence: TGTGCCAGCAGCTTAACTAGCGGGAGTTCCAAGACCCAGTACTTC. Together with reference TRBV7-2 and TRBJ2-5, the CDR3 gives the full variable domain: GAGVSQSPSNKVTEKGKDVELRCDPISGHTALYWYRQSLGQGLEFLIYFQGNSAPDKSGLPSDRFSAERTGGSVSTLTIQRTQQEDSAVYLCASSLTSGSSKTQYFGPGTRLLVL.

The chain is built from TRBV4-3 and TRBJ2-1; 8 nucleotides align to TRBD2. J gave up 3 bases and V 1 base, and 14 bases lay outside the gene matches. The V gene's germline CDR1 is LGHNA and CDR2 YSLEER. This CDR3 has 19 amino acids. The CDR3 region is CASSQGSAGGLRLYNEQFF. As DNA, the CDR3 is TGCGCCAGCAGCCAAGGATCGGCGGGAGGACTCCGCCTCTACAATGAGCAGTTCTTC.

This chain joins TRBV18 and TRBJ2-1; the D is unclear. The CDR3 is made up of 14 amino acids. V lost 2 bases to trimming and J lost 3 bases, with 8 bases between them. The germline V gene has CDR1 KGHSH and CDR2 LQKENI. The CDR3 loop reads CASSPIYSYNEQFF. For the CDR3, the DNA is TGTGCCAGCTCACCAATTTACAGCTACAATGAGCAGTTCTTC.

The chain is built from TRBV7-8 and TRBJ2-5; D may be TRBD1 (6 bases). The CDR3 runs to 16 residues. Germline V gene sequence: CDR1 SGHVS, CDR2 FQNEAQ. V was trimmed by 8 bases and J by 1 base, leaving 20 bases between them. The CDR3, as DNA: TGTGCCAGCGGGGGCGATGGAATCAATCCCCAAGAGACCCAGTACTTC. It specifies CASGGDGINPQETQYF. The full variable domain, in which reference TRBV7-8 and TRBJ2-5 provide the parts outside the CDR3, is GAGVSQSPRYKVAKRGQDVALRCDPISGHVSLFWYQQALGQGPEFLTYFQNEAQLDKSGLPSDRFFAERPEGSVSTLKIQRTQQEDSAVYLCASGGDGINPQETQYFGPGTRLLVL.